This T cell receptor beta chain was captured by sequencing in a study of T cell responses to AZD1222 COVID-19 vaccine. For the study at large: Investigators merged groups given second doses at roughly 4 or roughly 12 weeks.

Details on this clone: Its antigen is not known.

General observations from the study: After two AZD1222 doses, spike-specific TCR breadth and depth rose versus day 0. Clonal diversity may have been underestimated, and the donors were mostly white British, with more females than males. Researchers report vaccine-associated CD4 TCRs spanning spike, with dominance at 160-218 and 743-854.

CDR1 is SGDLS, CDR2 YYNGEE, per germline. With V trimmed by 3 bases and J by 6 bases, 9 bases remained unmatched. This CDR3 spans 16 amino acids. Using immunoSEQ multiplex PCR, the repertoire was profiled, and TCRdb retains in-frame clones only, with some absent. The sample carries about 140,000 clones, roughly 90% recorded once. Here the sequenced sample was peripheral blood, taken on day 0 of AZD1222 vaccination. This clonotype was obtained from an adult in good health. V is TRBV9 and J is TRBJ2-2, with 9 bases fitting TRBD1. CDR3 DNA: TGTGCCAGCAGCGGTTGGGGGACAGGGCTCCCCGGGGAGCTGTTTTTT. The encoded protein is CASSGWGTGLPGELFF.